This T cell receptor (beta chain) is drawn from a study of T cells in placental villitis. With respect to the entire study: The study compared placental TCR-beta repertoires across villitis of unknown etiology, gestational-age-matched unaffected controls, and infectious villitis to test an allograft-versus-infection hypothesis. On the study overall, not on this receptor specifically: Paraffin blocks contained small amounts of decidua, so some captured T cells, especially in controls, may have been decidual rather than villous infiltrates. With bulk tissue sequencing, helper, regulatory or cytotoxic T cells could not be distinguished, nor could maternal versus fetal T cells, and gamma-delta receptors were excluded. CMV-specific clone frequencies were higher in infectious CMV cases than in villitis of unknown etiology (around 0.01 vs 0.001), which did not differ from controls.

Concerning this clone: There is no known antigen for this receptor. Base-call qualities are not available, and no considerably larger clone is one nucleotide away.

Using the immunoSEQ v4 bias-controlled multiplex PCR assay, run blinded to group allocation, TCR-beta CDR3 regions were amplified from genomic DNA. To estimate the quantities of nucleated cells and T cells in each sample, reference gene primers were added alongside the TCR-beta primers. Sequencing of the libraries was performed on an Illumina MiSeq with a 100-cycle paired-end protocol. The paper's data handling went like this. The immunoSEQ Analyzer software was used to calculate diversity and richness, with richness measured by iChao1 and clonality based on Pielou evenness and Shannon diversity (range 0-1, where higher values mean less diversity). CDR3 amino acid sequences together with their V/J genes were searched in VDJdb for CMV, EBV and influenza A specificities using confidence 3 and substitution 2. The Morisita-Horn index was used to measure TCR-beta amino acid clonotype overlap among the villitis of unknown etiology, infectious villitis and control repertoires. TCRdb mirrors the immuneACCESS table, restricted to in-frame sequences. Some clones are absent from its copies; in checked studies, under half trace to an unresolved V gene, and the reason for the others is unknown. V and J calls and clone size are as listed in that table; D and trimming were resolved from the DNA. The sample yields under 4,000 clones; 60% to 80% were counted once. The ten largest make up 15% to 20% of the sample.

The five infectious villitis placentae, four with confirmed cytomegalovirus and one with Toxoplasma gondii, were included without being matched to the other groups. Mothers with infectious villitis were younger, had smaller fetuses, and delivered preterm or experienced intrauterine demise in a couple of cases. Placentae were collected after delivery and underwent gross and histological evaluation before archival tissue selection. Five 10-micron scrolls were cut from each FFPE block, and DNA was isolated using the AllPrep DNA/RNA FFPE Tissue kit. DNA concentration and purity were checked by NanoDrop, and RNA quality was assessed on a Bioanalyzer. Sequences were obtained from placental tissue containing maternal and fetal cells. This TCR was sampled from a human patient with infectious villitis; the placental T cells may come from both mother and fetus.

The encoded CDR3 is CATSRDPGTHNEQFF. The DNA sequence follows: TGTGCCACCAGCAGAGATCCCGGGACCCACAATGAGCAGTTCTTC. The sequence is built from TRBV15 and TRBJ2-1, with the D call perhaps TRBD1 or TRBD2, as 5 bases match in each case. V lost 0 bases and J lost 5 bases; the stretch between them is 11 bases long. According to the germline V gene (reference sequence), CDR1 reads LNHNV and CDR2 reads YYDKDF. Measured from the cysteine to the phenylalanine, the CDR3 is 15 residues long. Only the CDR3 part of the read is kept: 45 bases, read in frame from the first base. Beyond the CDR3, the reference TRBV15 and TRBJ2-1 genes provide the residues; the full variable domain reads: DAMVIQNPRYQVTQFGKPVTLSCSQTLNHNVMYWYQQKSSQAPKLLFHYYDKDFNNEADTPDNFQSRRPNTSFCFLDIRSPGLGDTAMYLCATSRDPGTHNEQFFGPGTRLTVL.